This T cell receptor (beta chain) was retrieved from a study of blood T cell repertoires in COVID-19 (dated by TCRdb to 2019 to 2021). Background on the whole study: Samples from collaborators originated in the United States, Italy and Spain and spanned both the acute and convalescent phases of COVID-19. A freely available public database, intended as a resource for researchers studying the immune response to SARS-CoV-2, is where the repertoires were released. The samples were drawn from two sources: the first 160 participants of the ongoing ImmuneRACE study, and over 1,000 subjects contributed by 6 global collaborators. Where HLA class I and class II types were available, the types were taken from metadata supplied by the sample provider, not from assay-based typing. The sample metadata nearly always contained a de-identified subject ID, COVID-19 status, age in years and sex. Deeply sampled blood TCRbeta repertoires from subjects exposed to, actively infected with, or recovered from COVID-19 were included in the dataset. The prospective study material was composed of cDNA or gDNA derived from T cells, B-cell-depleted T cells, or PBMCs.

Worth noting for this clone: Its antigen is unknown. Base quality data are lacking; no much larger clone is found one base away.

TCRbeta CDR3 regions were amplified from genomic DNA using the immunoSEQ Assay, a bias-controlled multiplex PCR. On the authors' methods: Within the assay, amplification of reference gene primers was used to estimate how many nucleated cells each sample contained. To quantify the absolute abundance of each unique TCRbeta CDR3 rearrangement, sequence reads were collapsed and filtered. For each sample, productive Simpson clonality was calculated by taking the square root of Simpson's diversity index across productive rearrangements. The clones in this table, taken by TCRdb from immuneACCESS, are in-frame only. Not every clone is retained; where verified, under half of the shortfall comes from an unresolved V gene, and the cause of the rest is unknown. D and trimming were read from the DNA, whereas the V and J calls and clone size are those reported in that table. Here the sample has roughly 200,000 clones; more than 80% occur a single time. The ten largest clonotypes hold around 3.8% of the sample.

Points the paper makes about the study in general: How much clinical and demographic metadata was included differed by source and by participant, and the metadata was provided uncurated.

The germline V end is reduced by 0 bases and the J end by 2 bases; junction bases left unmatched: 6. The CDR3 runs 18 amino acids, cysteine and phenylalanine included. The kept DNA is CDR3 alone, 54 bases in frame from the first base. According to the germline V gene, CDR1 reads SGDLS and CDR2 reads YYNGEE. In the prospective study, participants were 18 to 89 years old, resided in about 25 geographic areas of the United States, and were enrolled through a virtual design. In the prospective study, cohorts were assigned on the basis of participant-reported clinical history obtained from a screening survey and a study questionnaire. In the prospective study, whole blood, serum and a nasopharyngeal or oropharyngeal swab were collected from each participant by mobile phlebotomists. Over an approximately 2-month period, participants in the prospective study had the option of providing additional blood draws and questionnaires. Prospective study blood samples were shipped either frozen or at room temperature before DNA extraction.

The chain employs TRBV9 and TRBJ2-3, with 13 middle bases fitting TRBD2. The sequenced sample was PBMCs or T cells enriched from blood (not recorded which). This receptor was obtained from a woman aged 40 to 50 with acute COVID-19. Here the CDR3 is given as CASSVGGTSGAFTDTQYF. The sequenced DNA is TGTGCCAGCAGCGTAGGCGGGACTAGCGGGGCATTCACAGATACGCAGTATTTT.